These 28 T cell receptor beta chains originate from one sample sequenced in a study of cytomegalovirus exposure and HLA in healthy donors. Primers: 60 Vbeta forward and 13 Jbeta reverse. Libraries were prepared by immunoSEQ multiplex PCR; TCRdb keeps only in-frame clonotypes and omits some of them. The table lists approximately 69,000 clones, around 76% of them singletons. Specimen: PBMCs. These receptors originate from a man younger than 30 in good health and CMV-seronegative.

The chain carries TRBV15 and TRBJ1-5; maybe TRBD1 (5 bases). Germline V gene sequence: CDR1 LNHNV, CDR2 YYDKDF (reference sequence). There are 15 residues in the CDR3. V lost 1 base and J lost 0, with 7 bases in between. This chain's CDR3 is CATSRGGASNQPQHF. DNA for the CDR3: TGTGCCACCAGCAGAGGTGGGGCTAGCAATCAGCCCCAGCATTTT.

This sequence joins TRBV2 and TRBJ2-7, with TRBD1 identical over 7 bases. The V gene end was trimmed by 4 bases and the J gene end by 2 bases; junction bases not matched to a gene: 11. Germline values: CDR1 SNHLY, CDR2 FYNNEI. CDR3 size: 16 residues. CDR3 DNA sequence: TGTGCCAGCAGTGCGGAGGAGACAGGGTCCGCCTACGAGCAGTACGTC. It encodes CASSAEETGSAYEQYV.

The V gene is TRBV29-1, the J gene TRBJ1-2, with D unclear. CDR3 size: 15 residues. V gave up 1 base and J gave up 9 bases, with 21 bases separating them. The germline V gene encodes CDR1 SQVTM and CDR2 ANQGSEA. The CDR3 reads CSVEGSRQTPSSYTF. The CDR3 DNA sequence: TGCAGCGTTGAAGGGAGCCGCCAAACCCCGTCCAGCTACACCTTC.

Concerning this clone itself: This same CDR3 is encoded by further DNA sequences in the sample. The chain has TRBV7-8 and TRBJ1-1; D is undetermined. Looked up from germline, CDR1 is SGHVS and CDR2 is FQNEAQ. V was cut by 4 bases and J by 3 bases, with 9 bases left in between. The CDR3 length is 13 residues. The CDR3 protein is CASSSRRDTEAFF. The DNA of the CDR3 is TGTGCCAGCAGCTCGAGACGGGACACTGAAGCTTTCTTT.

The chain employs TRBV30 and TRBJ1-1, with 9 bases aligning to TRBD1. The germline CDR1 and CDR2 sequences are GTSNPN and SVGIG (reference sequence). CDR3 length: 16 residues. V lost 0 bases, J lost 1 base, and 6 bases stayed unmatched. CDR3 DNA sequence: TGTGCCTGGAGTGTTTTGGCGGACAGGGGGAACACTGAAGCTTTCTTT. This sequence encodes CAWSVLADRGNTEAFF.

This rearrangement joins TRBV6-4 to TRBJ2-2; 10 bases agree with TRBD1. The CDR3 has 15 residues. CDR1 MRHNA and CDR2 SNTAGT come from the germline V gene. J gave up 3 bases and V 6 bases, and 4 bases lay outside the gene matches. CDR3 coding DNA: TGTGCCAGCAGACGGACAGGGGGGGACACCGGGGAGCTGTTTTTT. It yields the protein CASRRTGGDTGELFF.

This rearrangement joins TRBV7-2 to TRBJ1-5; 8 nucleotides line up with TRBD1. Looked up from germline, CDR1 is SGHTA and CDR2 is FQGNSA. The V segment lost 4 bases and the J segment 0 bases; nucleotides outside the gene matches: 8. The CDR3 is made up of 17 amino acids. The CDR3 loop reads CASSSGQVANSNQPQHF. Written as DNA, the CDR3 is TGTGCCAGCAGCTCGGGACAGGTGGCAAATAGCAATCAGCCCCAGCATTTT. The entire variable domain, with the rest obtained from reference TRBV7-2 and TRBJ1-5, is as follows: GAGVSQSPSNKVTEKGKDVELRCDPISGHTALYWYRQSLGQGLEFLIYFQGNSAPDKSGLPSDRFSAERTGGSVSTLTIQRTQQEDSAVYLCASSSGQVANSNQPQHFGDGTRLSIL.

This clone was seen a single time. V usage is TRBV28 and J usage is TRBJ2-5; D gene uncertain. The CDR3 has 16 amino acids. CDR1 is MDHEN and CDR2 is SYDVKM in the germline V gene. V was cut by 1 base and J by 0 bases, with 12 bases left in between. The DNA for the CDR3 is TGTGCCAGCAGTTTATCCGCGACTCAGTACCAAGAGACCCAGTACTTC. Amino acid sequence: CASSLSATQYQETQYF. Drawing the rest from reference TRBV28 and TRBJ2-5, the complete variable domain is DVKVTQSSRYLVKRTGEKVFLECVQDMDHENMFWYRQDPGLGLRLIYFSYDVKMKEKGDIPEGYSVSREKKERFSLILESASTNQTSMYLCASSLSATQYQETQYFGPGTRLLVL.

The CDR3 protein is CASSMGPLGNEQFF. In nucleotides, the CDR3 is TGTGCCAGTAGTATGGGCCCCCTGGGCAATGAGCAGTTCTTC. The V gene is TRBV19, the J gene TRBJ2-1; no definite D call. The CDR3 consists of 14 residues. Looked up from germline, CDR1 is LNHDA and CDR2 is SQIVND (reference sequence). With 3 bases removed from V and 6 bases from J, the gap between germline ends came to 12 bases.

Here the CDR3 DNA reads TGCGCCAGCAGCCAGGCTCGGGACAGAGAATATGGCTACACCTTC. Amino acids: CASSQARDREYGYTF. V is TRBV4-1 and J is TRBJ1-2; 7 bases line up with TRBD1. The CDR3 spans 15 residues. Germline trimming cut 3 bases from V and 5 bases from J; bases unmatched to any gene: 9. CDR1 MGHRA and CDR2 YSYEKL come from the germline V gene.

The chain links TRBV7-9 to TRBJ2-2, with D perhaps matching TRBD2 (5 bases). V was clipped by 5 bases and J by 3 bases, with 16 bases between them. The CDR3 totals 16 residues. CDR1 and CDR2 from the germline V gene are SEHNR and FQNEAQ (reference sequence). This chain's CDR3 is CASSPRGVEDTGELFF. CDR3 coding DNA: TGTGCCAGCAGCCCTCGGGGTGTAGAAGACACCGGGGAGCTGTTTTTT. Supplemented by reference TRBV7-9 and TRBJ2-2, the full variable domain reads DTGVSQNPRHKITKRGQNVTFRCDPISEHNRLYWYRQTLGQGPEFLTYFQNEAQLEKSRLLSDRFSAERPKGSFSTLEIQRTEQGDSAMYLCASSPRGVEDTGELFFGEGSRLTVL.

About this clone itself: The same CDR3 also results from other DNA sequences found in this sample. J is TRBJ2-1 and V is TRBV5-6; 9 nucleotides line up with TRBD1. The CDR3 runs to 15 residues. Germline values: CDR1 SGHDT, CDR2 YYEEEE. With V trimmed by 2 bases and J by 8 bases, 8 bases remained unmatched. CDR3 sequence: CASSLSGQGRDEQFF. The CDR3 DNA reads TGTGCCAGCAGCTTATCTGGACAGGGGCGGGATGAGCAGTTCTTC.

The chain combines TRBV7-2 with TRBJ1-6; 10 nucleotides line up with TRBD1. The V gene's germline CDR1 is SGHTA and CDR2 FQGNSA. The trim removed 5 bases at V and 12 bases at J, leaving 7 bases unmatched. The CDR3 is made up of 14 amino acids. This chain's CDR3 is CASSPRTGGIPLHF. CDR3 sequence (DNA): TGTGCCAGCAGCCCCCGGACAGGGGGTATACCCCTCCACTTT.

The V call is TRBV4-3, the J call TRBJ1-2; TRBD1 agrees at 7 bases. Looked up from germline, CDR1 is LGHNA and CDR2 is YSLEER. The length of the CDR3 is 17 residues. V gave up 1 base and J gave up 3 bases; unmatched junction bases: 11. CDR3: CASSQAQGLRGYYGYTF. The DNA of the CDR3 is TGCGCCAGCAGCCAAGCACAGGGGTTACGGGGTTACTATGGCTACACCTTC.

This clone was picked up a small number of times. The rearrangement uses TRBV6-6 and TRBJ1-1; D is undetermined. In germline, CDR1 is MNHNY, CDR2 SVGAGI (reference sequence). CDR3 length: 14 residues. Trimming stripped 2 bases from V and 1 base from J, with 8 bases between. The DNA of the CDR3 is TGTGCCAGCAGTTACGCACAGCAGAACACTGAAGCTTTCTTT. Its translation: CASSYAQQNTEAFF.

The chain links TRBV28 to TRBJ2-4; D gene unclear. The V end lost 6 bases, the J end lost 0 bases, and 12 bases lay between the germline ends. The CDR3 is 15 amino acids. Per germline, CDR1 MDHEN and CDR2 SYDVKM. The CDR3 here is CASSYGSIAKNIQYF. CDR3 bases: TGTGCCAGCAGCTACGGTAGTATAGCCAAAAACATTCAGTACTTC.

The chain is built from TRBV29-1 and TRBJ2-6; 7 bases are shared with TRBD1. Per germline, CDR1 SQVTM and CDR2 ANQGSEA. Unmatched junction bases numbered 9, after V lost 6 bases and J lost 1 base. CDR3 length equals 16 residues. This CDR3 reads CSVDDREYSGANVLTF. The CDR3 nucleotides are TGCAGCGTCGACGACAGGGAGTATTCTGGGGCCAACGTCCTGACTTTC.

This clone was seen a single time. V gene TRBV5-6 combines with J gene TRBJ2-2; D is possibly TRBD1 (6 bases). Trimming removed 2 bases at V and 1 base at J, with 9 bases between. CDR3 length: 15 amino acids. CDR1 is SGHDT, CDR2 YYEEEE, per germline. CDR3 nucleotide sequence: TGTGCCAGCAGCTTACAGGGTGTGAACACCGGGGAGCTGTTTTTT. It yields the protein CASSLQGVNTGELFF. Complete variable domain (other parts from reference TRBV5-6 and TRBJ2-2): DAGVTQSPTHLIKTRGQQVTLRCSPKSGHDTVSWYQQALGQGPQFIFQYYEEEERQRGNFPDRFSGHQFPNYSSELNVNALLLGDSALYLCASSLQGVNTGELFFGEGSRLTVL.

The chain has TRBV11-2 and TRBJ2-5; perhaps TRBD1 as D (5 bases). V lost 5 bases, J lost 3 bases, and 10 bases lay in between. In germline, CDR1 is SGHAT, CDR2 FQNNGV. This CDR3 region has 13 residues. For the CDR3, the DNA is TGTGCCAGCAGCGTCAGGGTTAAAGAGACCCAGTACTTC. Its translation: CASSVRVKETQYF.

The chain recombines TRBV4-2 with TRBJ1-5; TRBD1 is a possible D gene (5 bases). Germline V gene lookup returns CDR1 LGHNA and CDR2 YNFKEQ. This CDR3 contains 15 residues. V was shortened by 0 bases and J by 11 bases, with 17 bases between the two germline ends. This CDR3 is CASSQDPTAYSTQHF. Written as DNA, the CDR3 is TGTGCCAGCAGCCAAGATCCGACAGCATATAGTACCCAGCATTTT.

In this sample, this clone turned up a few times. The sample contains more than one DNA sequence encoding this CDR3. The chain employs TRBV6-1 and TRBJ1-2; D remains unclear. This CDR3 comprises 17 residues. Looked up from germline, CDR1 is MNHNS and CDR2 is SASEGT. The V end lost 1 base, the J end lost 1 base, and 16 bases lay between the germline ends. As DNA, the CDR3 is TGTGCCAGCAGTGAAGGGGTGGGCACCAGAATTAACTATGGCTACACCTTC. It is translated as CASSEGVGTRINYGYTF.

The CDR3 here is CATSTPRDSPSGANVLTF. CDR3 nucleotides: TGTGCCACCAGCACCCCCCGGGACAGCCCCTCTGGGGCCAACGTCCTGACTTTC. The chain recombines TRBV15 with TRBJ2-6; TRBD1 matches 7 bases. The CDR3 runs 18 residues. J gave up 0 bases and V 4 bases, and 9 bases lay outside the gene matches. Germline V gives CDR1 LNHNV, CDR2 YYDKDF (reference sequence).

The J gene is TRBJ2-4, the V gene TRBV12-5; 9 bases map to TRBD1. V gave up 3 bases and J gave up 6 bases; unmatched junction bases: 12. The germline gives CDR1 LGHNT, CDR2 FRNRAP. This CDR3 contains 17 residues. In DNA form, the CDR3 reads TGTGCTAGTGGTTTTAGAGACAGGGGGTTTAGAGGAAACATTCAGTACTTC. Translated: CASGFRDRGFRGNIQYF.

CDR3 protein: CASSPGQISGANVLTF. CDR3 in DNA: TGTGCCAGCAGCCCTGGACAGATCTCTGGGGCCAACGTCCTGACTTTC. The chain is built from TRBV11-2 and TRBJ2-6; the D gene is possibly TRBD1 (6 bases). V gave up 5 bases and J gave up 0 bases, with 11 bases separating them. There are 16 residues in the CDR3. CDR1 is SGHAT and CDR2 is FQNNGV in the germline V gene.

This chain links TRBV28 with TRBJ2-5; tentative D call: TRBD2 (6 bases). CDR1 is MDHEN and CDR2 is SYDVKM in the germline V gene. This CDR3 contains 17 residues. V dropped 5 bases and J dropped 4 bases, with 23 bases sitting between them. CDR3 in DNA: TGTGCCAGCAGTCTCCTGGGACTGCCCCTCACCCTAGAGACCCAGTACTTC. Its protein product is CASSLLGLPLTLETQYF.

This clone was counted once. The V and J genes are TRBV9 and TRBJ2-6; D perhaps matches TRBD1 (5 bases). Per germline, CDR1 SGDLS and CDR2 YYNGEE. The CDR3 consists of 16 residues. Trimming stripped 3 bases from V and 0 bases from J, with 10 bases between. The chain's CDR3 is CASSALGLSGANVLTF. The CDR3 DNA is TGTGCCAGCAGCGCCTTGGGGCTCTCTGGGGCCAACGTCCTGACTTTC.

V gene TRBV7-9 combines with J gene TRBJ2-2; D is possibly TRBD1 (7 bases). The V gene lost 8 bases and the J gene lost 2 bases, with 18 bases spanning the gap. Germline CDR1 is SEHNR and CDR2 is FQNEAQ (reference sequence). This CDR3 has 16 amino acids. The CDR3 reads CASRQGNAGNTGELFF. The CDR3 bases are TGTGCCAGCCGACAGGGTAATGCGGGAAACACCGGGGAGCTGTTTTTT.

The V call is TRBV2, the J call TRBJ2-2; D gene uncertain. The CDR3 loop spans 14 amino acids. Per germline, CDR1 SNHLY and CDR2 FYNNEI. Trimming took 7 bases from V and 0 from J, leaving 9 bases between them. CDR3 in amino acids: CASTVVANTGELFF. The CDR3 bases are TGTGCCAGCACCGTAGTTGCGAACACCGGGGAGCTGTTTTTT.